These T cell receptor beta chains were read from a single sample in a study of CD8+CD57+ T cells in acquired aplastic anemia. TCRdb re-called the reads through MiXCR, storing one row per CDR3 protein. The profile shows about 220,000 distinct CDR3 sequences, 34% of them singletons. The specimen sequenced was sorted CD4+, CD8+, or CD8+CD57+ T cells (not recorded which) from PBMCs. The receptors were sampled from a human donor in good health, serving as a control. Each CDR3 is given with its conserved first and last residue. A D gene is named only where the DNA matches it firmly. Not every row has a clone size; where given, it reads once, few, many or a size class.

D: NA; J: TRBJ1-2; size: NA; V: TRBV25-1; DNA: TGTGCCAGCAGTGAATTCATCGGAAAAGCTAACTATGGCTACACCTTC; CDR3: CASSEFIGKANYGYTF
D: NA; J: TRBJ2-1; size: many; V: TRBV24-1; DNA: TGTGCCACCAGTGAGGGGTTGGTCGAGCAGTTCTTC; CDR3: CATSEGLVEQFF
D: TRBD1; J: TRBJ2-2; size: few; V: TRBV6-4; DNA: TGTGCCAGCAGAGGGGGACAGGAAAGAAACACCGGGGAGCTGTTTTTT; CDR3: CASRGGQERNTGELFF
D: NA; J: TRBJ1-6; size: many; V: TRBV4-2; DNA: TGTGCCAGCAGCCAAGACTCCAATTCACCCCTCCACTTT; CDR3: CASSQDSNSPLHF
D: TRBD1; J: TRBJ1-3; size: many; V: TRBV19; DNA: TGTGCCAGTAGCCCGACAGGGTCCTCTGGAAACACCATATATTTT; CDR3: CASSPTGSSGNTIYF
D: NA; J: TRBJ2-5; size: many; V: TRBV7-6; DNA: TGTGCCAGCAGCCGGACGTGGGGAGGAGGAGGCCAAGAGACCCAGTACTTC; CDR3: CASSRTWGGGGQETQYF
D: NA; J: TRBJ2-5; size: many; V: TRBV11-2; DNA: TGTGCCAGCAGGACGATCGCAGGGCGTCAAGAGACCCAGTACTTC; CDR3: CASRTIAGRQETQYF
D: NA; J: TRBJ1-4; size: many; V: TRBV19; DNA: TGTGCCAGTAGTCGGGGGGATACTAATGAAAAACTGTTTTTT; CDR3: CASSRGDTNEKLFF
D: NA; J: TRBJ1-2; size: once; V: TRBV25-1; DNA: TGTGCCAGCAGTGAAGGAAACTATGGCTACACCTTC; CDR3: CASSEGNYGYTF
D: NA; J: TRBJ1-1; size: few; V: TRBV6-1; DNA: TGTGCCAGCAGTGAACTGTCGAACACTGAAGCTTTCTTT; CDR3: CASSELSNTEAFF
D: TRBD1; J: TRBJ1-2; size: many; V: TRBV4-2; DNA: TGTGCCAGCAGCCAAGCTTTCGGGACAGCAGCTAACTATGGCTACACCTTC; CDR3: CASSQAFGTAANYGYTF
D: NA; J: TRBJ1-2; size: NA; V: TRBV2; DNA: TGTGCCAGCAGTTACTCTGCAGTAGACTATGGCTACACCTTC; CDR3: CASSYSAVDYGYTF
D: NA; J: TRBJ2-2; size: few; V: TRBV2; DNA: TGTGCCAGCAGGGTCTTTGGGAGGAGCGGGGAGCTGTTTTTT; CDR3: CASRVFGRSGELFF
D: NA; J: TRBJ1-2; size: many; V: TRBV7-9; DNA: TGCGCCAGCAGCTTGGTGGGTCACTATGGCTACACCTTC; CDR3: CASSLVGHYGYTF
D: NA; J: TRBJ2-2; size: NA; V: TRBV5-1; DNA: TGCGCCAGCAGCCCGGATAGCGGGAACACCGGGGAGCTGTTTTTT; CDR3: CASSPDSGNTGELFF
D: TRBD1; J: TRBJ1-5; size: NA; V: TRBV10-3; DNA: TGTGCCATCAGTTGGACAGGGATATCTGATCAGCCCCAGCATTTT; CDR3: CAISWTGISDQPQHF
D: NA; J: TRBJ1-2; size: few; V: TRBV7-9; DNA: TGTGCCAGCAGCTTGAAGGGGGGGAACGGCAGCACCTTC; CDR3: CASSLKGGNGSTF
D: TRBD1; J: TRBJ2-7; size: NA; V: TRBV2; DNA: TGTGCCAGCAGTGATGACAGGGGGCTTCAGGAGCAGTACTTC; CDR3: CASSDDRGLQEQYF
D: TRBD1; J: TRBJ1-4; size: NA; V: TRBV6-5; DNA: TGTGCCAGCAATTATCAGGGGGCGACTAATGAAAAACTGTTTTTT; CDR3: CASNYQGATNEKLFF
D: NA; J: TRBJ2-3; size: NA; V: TRBV2; DNA: TGTGCCAGCAGTGAGAAGGGGGGAGGAAATACGCAGTATTTT; CDR3: CASSEKGGGNTQYF
D: NA; J: TRBJ2-1; size: NA; V: TRBV12-3/TRBV12-4; DNA: TGTGCCAGCAGTTCACCCACCGCCGGGGCCTCCTACAATGAGCAGTTCTTC; CDR3: CASSSPTAGASYNEQFF
D: NA; J: TRBJ2-5; size: NA; V: TRBV2; DNA: TGTGCCAGCAGTGCCCTGGAGGGGGGGCCGAAGGAGACCCAGTACTTC; CDR3: CASSALEGGPKETQYF
D: NA; J: TRBJ1-2; size: many; V: TRBV2; DNA: TGTGCCAGCAGTACCTCCCGAGGGGATGGCGGCTACACCTTC; CDR3: CASSTSRGDGGYTF